The subject of this entry is one T cell receptor beta chain. Its antigen is not known. V was pared by 2 bases and J by 3 bases, with 5 bases between. Germline CDR1 SNHLY, CDR2 FYNNEI. The CDR3 consists of 13 residues. The data are from a study of cytomegalovirus exposure and HLA in healthy donors. Overall study results and limits: Presence/absence analysis assumed near-uniform sequencing depth across donors. In a later analysis, HLA-C alleles had the fewest associated TCRs, DRB1 alleles the most. The authors reported that TCR beta sequences could predict HLA-A and HLA-B alleles. These predictions were accurate for most subjects in the first cohort. Researchers catalogued 164 TCR beta chains as cytomegalovirus-associated.

The PCR made use of 60 Vbeta and 13 Jbeta primers. Profiled with immunoSEQ multiplex PCR; TCRdb holds only in-frame clones, not every one. Of under 200,000 clones listed, less than 90% are singletons. The chain carries TRBV2 and TRBJ2-1; D unclear. This clonotype originated in a man aged 18 to 35 in good health and CMV-seronegative. Sequenced: PBMCs. The CDR3 bases are TGTGCCAGCAGTGAACGGTTCTACAATGAGCAGTTCTTC. Protein sequence: CASSERFYNEQFF.